Listed below are T cell receptor beta chains from one sample, sequenced in a study of low-dose radiotherapy and immunotherapy resistance in tumors. TCRdb re-called the reads with MiXCR, one entry per CDR3 protein. The data show about 84,000 distinct CDR3 sequences, with 17% seen just once and less than 1.5% held by the top ten. Sample: PBMCs, taken after low-dose radiotherapy plus immunotherapy. All receptors derive from a male donor with prostate cancer. CDR3s leave out the opening cysteine and the closing phenylalanine or tryptophan.

j_call v_call cdr3_aa
TRBJ1-2 TRBV28 ASSPSSLEGYT
TRBJ2-1 TRBV7-2 ASSALGSGSINEQF
TRBJ2-1 TRBV12-5 ASGPNLGTSVDNEQF
TRBJ2-2 TRBV6-2/TRBV6-3 ASRRPGTGETGELF
TRBJ2-2 TRBV24-1 ATSVAEPNTGELF
TRBJ1-4 TRBV28 ASSLARVGDEKLF
TRBJ2-5 TRBV10-3 AISQGGNQETQY
TRBJ1-2 TRBV4-1 ASSQETPNYGYT
TRBJ2-3 TRBV5-1 ASRGTYGTGVTDTQY
TRBJ2-7 TRBV23-1 AQREEGTGNPGEQY
TRBJ2-3 TRBV27 ASSLNYLDTQY
TRBJ2-3 TRBV20-1 SARPYTDTQY
TRBJ2-7 TRBV28 ASSLSRGASYEQY
TRBJ2-2 TRBV6-6 ASSTRREGRGELF
TRBJ2-1 TRBV20-1 SATGTSGFISYNEQF
TRBJ2-5 TRBV30 AWGVAGVETQY
TRBJ2-1 TRBV24-1 ATSDSMQVPNEQF
TRBJ2-1 TRBV20-1 SARTSGMVNEQF
TRBJ2-1 TRBV29-1 SVGSPATQF
TRBJ1-1 TRBV6-2/TRBV6-3 ASSYTSAGYTEAF
TRBJ2-2 TRBV6-6 ATGLIAGDTGELF
TRBJ2-1 TRBV7-8 ASSLQIRLAGGEQF
TRBJ1-1 TRBV4-3 ASSQSSTGATEAF
TRBJ1-1 TRBV29-1 SVEPGQGLGAEAF
TRBJ2-3 TRBV9 ASSVVPGTDTQY
TRBJ2-5 TRBV28 ASSPRWREDQETQY
TRBJ2-1 TRBV18 ASSPMTGVIYNEQF
TRBJ2-5 TRBV5-4 ASSLEGGKTQY
TRBJ2-7 TRBV6-5 ASSYSVGSHEQY
TRBJ1-5 TRBV28 ASARSRQGNQPQH
TRBJ2-3 TRBV29-1 SARREPDTQY
TRBJ2-7 TRBV4-3 ASSQGIRGNEQY
TRBJ2-3 TRBV11-2 ASSRSVDTQY
TRBJ1-1 TRBV12-5 ASTLNTNTEAF
TRBJ2-7 TRBV7-2 ASSSLVGYEQY
TRBJ2-5 TRBV5-1 ASSLGGGATETQY
TRBJ2-6 TRBV30 AWSGAGGSGANVLT
TRBJ1-1 TRBV19 ASSRGQETEAF
TRBJ2-5 TRBV11-2 ASSLDGGLGTQY
TRBJ2-7 TRBV29-1 SVGGSGGHKS
TRBJ1-1 TRBV6-1 ASSERENTEAF
TRBJ1-4 TRBV4-3 ASSQDRTTTNEKLF
TRBJ2-7 TRBV2 ASTNQTSMYLCASSRLAAPRY
TRBJ2-4 TRBV24-1 ATSDPRVAKNIQY
TRBJ1-5 TRBV5-1 ASSPDGYSNQPQH
TRBJ2-1 TRBV25-1 ASSGVPIRTGSYNEQF
TRBJ2-2 TRBV5-6 ASSFSPGASNTGELF
TRBJ2-3 TRBV7-6 ASSLGPGLAEKITDTQY
TRBJ2-7 TRBV18 ASSPTGQGGYEQY
TRBJ2-6 TRBV19 ASSKGKRSGANVLT
TRBJ2-7 TRBV7-2 ASSLPSGDYEQY
TRBJ2-1 TRBV28 ASSYSGRAMGFNEQF
TRBJ2-7 TRBV29-1 SAGALREQY
TRBJ2-3 TRBV7-2 ASSSGWTDTQY